The next 4 T cell receptor beta chains were all read from a single sample in a study of blood T cell repertoires in COVID-19. Repertoires were generated with immunoSEQ multiplex PCR, while TCRdb's copy carries only in-frame clones and drops some. The sample includes approximately 200,000 clones, approximately 89% of them seen just once. Sequenced input: PBMCs or T cells enriched from blood (not recorded which). The source of these receptors is a woman aged 25 to 39 who had been exposed to COVID-19.

V and J are TRBV6-5 and TRBJ1-5; tentative D call: TRBD1 (5 bases). The V gene's germline CDR1 is MNHEY and CDR2 SVGAGI. The CDR3 is 12 residues long. V gave up 10 bases and J gave up 3 bases, with 10 bases separating them. This CDR3 is CATRTSNQPQHF. The DNA of the CDR3 is TGTGCCACCAGGACATCCAATCAGCCCCAGCATTTT.

This chain joins TRBV7-2 and TRBJ2-7, with 9 bases that match TRBD2. The V segment lost 1 base and the J segment 3 bases; nucleotides outside the gene matches: 7. The CDR3 is 16 amino acids. The germline gives CDR1 SGHTA, CDR2 FQGNSA. CDR3 sequence (DNA): TGTGCCAGCAGCTTAGTGTCCACTAGCGGGTACTACGAGCAGTACTTC. It codes for CASSLVSTSGYYEQYF.

The CDR3 nucleotides read TGTGCCAGCAGTCTCTATTACGAGCAGTACTTC. Its translation is CASSLYYEQYF. The V gene is TRBV6-5, the J gene TRBJ2-7; D unresolved. Germline CDR1 reads MNHEY; CDR2 reads SVGAGI. The V end lost 5 bases, the J end lost 4 bases, and 6 bases lay between the germline ends. This CDR3 spans 11 amino acids.

The chain couples TRBV2 to TRBJ2-7; D remains ambiguous. This CDR3 comprises 13 residues. Germline-derived CDR1 and CDR2 are SNHLY and FYNNEI. Trimming shortened V by 4 bases and J by 0 bases, and 7 bases separated the two germline ends. The CDR3 coding sequence is TGTGCCAGCAGTGTAACAGCCTCCTACGAGCAGTACTTC. Protein: CASSVTASYEQYF. Drawing the rest from reference TRBV2 and TRBJ2-7, the complete variable domain is EPEVTQTPSHQVTQMGQEVILRCVPISNHLYFYWYRQILGQKVEFLVSFYNNEISEKSEIFDDQFSVERPDGSNFTLKIRSTKLEDSAMYFCASSVTASYEQYFGPGTRLTVT.